The entry below describes one TCR beta chain. The antigen this receptor binds is unknown. No clone much larger than this one lies a single base away; base qualities are absent. The junction shows trimming of 2 bases on V and 1 base on J, and the gene matches do not reach 5 bases of it. The CDR3 goes from the cysteine to the phenylalanine over 16 residues. The entry retains the CDR3 DNA only, 48 bases that are in frame from base 1. The germline V gene encodes CDR1 SGHKS and CDR2 YYEKEE (reference sequence). TCRbeta CDR3 regions were amplified from genomic DNA using the immunoSEQ Assay, a bias-controlled multiplex PCR. For the original study's pipeline: Within the assay, amplification of reference gene primers was used to estimate how many nucleated cells each sample contained. To quantify the absolute abundance of each unique TCRbeta CDR3 rearrangement, sequence reads were collapsed and filtered. Productive Simpson clonality was computed per sample as the square root of Simpson's diversity index over productive rearrangements. TCRdb retrieved this table from immuneACCESS and kept in-frame rearrangements only. Not all clones are present; in checked studies, unresolved V genes account for under half, and no reason is known for the remainder. The V and J calls and clone size come from that table; D and trimming were worked out from the DNA. The sample data list some 31,000 clones, and 85% of these were observed just once. Around 15% of the sample rests with the top ten.

The sample is drawn from a study of blood T cell repertoires in COVID-19 (TCRdb year 2020). About the investigation overall: The collaborator samples originated in the United States, Italy and Spain and spanned the acute and convalescent phases of COVID-19. The material from the prospective study consisted of cDNA or gDNA derived from T cells, B-cell-depleted T cells, or PBMCs. The dataset comprised deeply sampled blood TCRbeta repertoires from subjects exposed to, actively infected with, or recovered from COVID-19. The repertoires were released in a freely available public database meant as a resource for research on the immune response to SARS-CoV-2. Samples came from the ongoing ImmuneRACE study (first 160 participants) plus 1,254 subjects from 6 global collaborators. A de-identified subject ID, COVID-19 status, age in years and sex were almost always included in the sample metadata. Where available, HLA class I and class II types were obtained from metadata supplied by the sample provider rather than from assay-based typing. The paper's findings and limits, for the study overall: The quantity of clinical and demographic metadata differed by source and by participant and was supplied without curation.

Whole blood was collected in K2EDTA tubes by collaborating institutions according to the institutions' own protocols. Collaborator samples were shipped for TCRbeta analysis as frozen whole blood, isolated PBMCs, or DNA extracted from either sample type. Input material: peripheral blood. This sequence uses TRBV5-5 and TRBJ1-1, and 10 junction bases match TRBD1. The source of this sequence is a human donor with acute or convalescent COVID-19. The donor label of this sample is uncertain. The CDR3 in this case is CASSFGDRGSNTEAFF. The nucleotide sequence is TGTGCCAGCAGCTTTGGGGACAGGGGATCGAACACTGAAGCTTTCTTT.